The 12 T cell receptor beta chains below were found in one sample sequenced in a study of T cell responses to AZD1222 COVID-19 vaccine (dated by TCRdb to the early 2020s). The sample's time point label, in plain terms: about 28 days (+/-7) after the second vaccine dose. The library was generated by the immunoSEQ multiplex PCR assay. TCRdb took over this immuneACCESS table, retaining in-frame rearrangements with V and J assigned. Such tables are incomplete; in checked studies, under half of the missing clones stem from an unresolved V gene, and the remainder is unexplained. The sample table contains about 84,000 clones; only one count was recorded for approximately 83% of them. More than 9% of the sample comes from the top ten. This material consisted of peripheral blood, taken 28 days after the second AZD1222 dose. These receptors were taken from an adult who received the AZD1222 COVID-19 vaccine.

The rearrangement links TRBV6-5 to TRBJ2-7, with D uncertain. The CDR3 extends over 14 amino acids. Trimming left V 2 bases short and J 3 bases short, with 11 bases between. From germline, CDR1 is MNHEY and CDR2 SVGAGI. In DNA, the CDR3 is TGTGCCAGCAGTTACGGTTTGGGTAACTACGAGCAGTACTTC. Residues: CASSYGLGNYEQYF.

This clone appeared once. The chain recombines TRBV28 with TRBJ1-4, with 7 bases that match TRBD1. The V and J ends lost 5 bases and 4 bases, in that order; junction bases with no gene match: 10. The CDR3 length is 16 residues. Germline V gene sequence: CDR1 MDHEN, CDR2 SYDVKM. The CDR3 loop reads CASSRDRINGNEKLFF. The DNA of the CDR3 is TGTGCCAGCAGTCGGGACAGAATTAACGGTAATGAAAAACTGTTTTTT.

A note on this clone: The junction departs from the called germline gene at one end, perhaps through a read error. This chain connects TRBV9 to TRBJ1-1, with D uncertain. The CDR3 consists of 16 residues. CDR1 SGDLS and CDR2 YYNGEE come from the germline V gene. Here the CDR3 reads CASSVDPGRVNTEASF. Here the CDR3 DNA reads TGTGCCAGCAGCGTAGACCCGGGGAGGGTGAACACTGAAGCTTCCTTT.

This clone was seen only a few times. The chain combines TRBV27 with TRBJ2-5; D is uncertain. V shed 6 bases and J shed 3 bases, with 8 bases lying between them. Germline V lookup: CDR1 MNHEY, CDR2 SMNVEV (reference sequence). The CDR3 consists of 12 residues. CDR3 nucleotides: TGTGCCAGCAGGGCAGGCGAAGAGACCCAGTACTTC. Translated: CASRAGEETQYF.

The sample holds one count of this clone. The chain carries TRBV7-9 and TRBJ2-6; D may be TRBD1 or TRBD2 (5 bases each). Trimming removed 3 bases from V and 2 bases from J, with 8 bases in between. From germline, CDR1 is SEHNR and CDR2 FQNEAQ (reference sequence). The CDR3 is 15 amino acids. This CDR3 reads CASSFWGTGANVLTF. The DNA for the CDR3 is TGTGCCAGCAGCTTTTGGGGGACTGGGGCCAACGTCCTGACTTTC.

The V gene is TRBV2, the J gene TRBJ1-3; D remains unclear. The CDR3 covers 12 residues. The germline gives CDR1 SNHLY, CDR2 FYNNEI. The V end was cut by 8 bases, the J end by 3 bases, with 8 bases between. CDR3 protein: CASVPGGNTIYF. CDR3 nucleotides: TGTGCCAGCGTACCCGGTGGAAACACCATATATTTT.

In its sample, this clone was seen once. The chain has TRBV15 and TRBJ1-1; 7 bases match TRBD1. The CDR3 is 16 residues long. Looked up from germline, CDR1 is LNHNV and CDR2 is YYDKDF (reference sequence). Trimming at V came to 6 bases and at J to 2 bases, leaving 12 bases not matched to a gene. The CDR3 protein is CATSMDRPLSNTEAFF. CDR3 sequence (DNA): TGTGCCACCAGTATGGACAGGCCCCTAAGCAACACTGAAGCTTTCTTT.

This rearrangement joins TRBV10-3 to TRBJ1-1; D unclear. In germline, CDR1 is ENHRY, CDR2 SYGVKD. V lost 10 bases, J lost 0 bases, and 6 bases lay in between. This CDR3 spans 11 amino acids. The CDR3 loop is CATVMNTEAFF. DNA for the CDR3: TGTGCCACCGTAATGAACACTGAAGCTTTCTTT.

This chain uses TRBV9 with TRBJ1-3; no firm D call. V shed 2 bases and J shed 2 bases, with 8 bases lying between them. The CDR3 covers 14 residues. The germline V gene has CDR1 SGDLS and CDR2 YYNGEE. CDR3 residues: CASSVQSTGNTIYF. The CDR3 nucleotides read TGTGCCAGCAGCGTCCAGTCAACTGGAAACACCATATATTTT.

V is TRBV12-3 or TRBV12-4 and J is TRBJ1-3; D unclear. The V gene lost 6 bases and the J gene lost 4 bases, with 4 bases spanning the gap. CDR3 length equals 11 residues. The CDR3 DNA is TGTGCCAGCAGGCGGGGAAACACCATATATTTT. The encoded protein is CASRRGNTIYF.

The chain recombines TRBV11-2 with TRBJ1-3; no clear D gene. This CDR3 is built from 11 residues. V lost 6 bases, J lost 8 bases, and 8 bases lay in between. Germline CDR1 reads SGHAT; CDR2 reads FQNNGV. Written as DNA, the CDR3 is TGTGCCAGCAGGGTCGTGGACACCATATATTTT. This sequence encodes CASRVVDTIYF.

The V gene is TRBV7-6, the J gene TRBJ1-4; 7 bases line up with TRBD1. Germline V lookup: CDR1 SGHVS, CDR2 FNYEAQ. The V gene end was trimmed by 5 bases and the J gene end by 10 bases; junction bases not matched to a gene: 13. This CDR3 has 15 amino acids. CDR3 sequence (DNA): TGTGCCAGCAGCCAGGGTACAGGGGAAGTAGCAAAACTGTTTTTT. Its translation is CASSQGTGEVAKLFF.